These T cell receptor beta chains were read from a single sample in a study of T cell responses to AZD1222 COVID-19 vaccine. Measured with immunoSEQ multiplex PCR; TCRdb has only the in-frame clones, and not every one. The profile covers around 130,000 clones, with roughly nine tenths appearing a single time and 1.4% to 1.5% taken by the ten largest. The sequenced sample was peripheral blood, obtained on day 0 of AZD1222 vaccination. All receptors derive from an adult in good health. Both conserved end residues are part of each CDR3. A D gene is named only where the DNA matches it firmly. Clone size is shown for a subset of rows, as once, few, many or a class of expanded clone.

clone_size	d_call	v_call	j_call	cdr3_aa	cdr3_nt
NA	TRBD1	TRBV5-4	TRBJ1-6	CASSSRQGGYSPLHF	TGTGCCAGCAGCTCACGACAGGGAGGATACTCACCCCTCCACTTT
NA	NA	TRBV24-1	TRBJ1-2	CATSSRGGDYGYTF	TGTGCCACCAGCTCCCGGGGAGGCGACTATGGCTACACCTTC
NA	TRBD2	TRBV5-4	TRBJ2-5	CASSLAWRGGPQETQYF	TGTGCCAGCAGCTTGGCGTGGCGGGGGGGCCCTCAAGAGACCCAGTACTTC
NA	NA	TRBV7-3	TRBJ2-1	CASRDPSSYNEQFF	TGTGCCAGCAGGGACCCGAGCTCCTACAATGAGCAGTTCTTC
NA	TRBD2	TRBV9	TRBJ2-3	CASSPPAGGSADTQYF	TGTGCCAGCAGCCCCCCGGCGGGGGGGTCGGCAGATACGCAGTATTTT
NA	TRBD1	TRBV4-1	TRBJ1-2	CASSQVGRGSYGYTF	TGCGCCAGCAGCCAAGTGGGCAGGGGGAGTTATGGCTACACCTTC
NA	NA	TRBV7-2	TRBJ2-3	CASSPFPSADTQYF	TGTGCCAGCAGCCCGTTTCCCTCAGCAGATACGCAGTATTTT
NA	TRBD1	TRBV7-8	TRBJ1-5	CASSQPNRGTQHF	TGTGCCAGCAGCCAACCAAACAGGGGGACCCAGCATTTT
NA	NA	TRBV18	TRBJ2-7	CASSPRQVTYEQYF	TGTGCCAGCTCACCCCGACAAGTCACCTACGAGCAGTACTTC
NA	NA	TRBV28	TRBJ2-1	CASRAPVMNEQFF	TGTGCCAGCAGGGCTCCAGTTATGAATGAGCAGTTCTTC
NA	NA	TRBV5-6	TRBJ2-7	CASSLVGAEQYF	TGTGCCAGCAGCTTGGTCGGGGCCGAGCAGTACTTC
NA	NA	TRBV3-1/TRBV3-2	TRBJ2-1	CASSHIIRRSYNEQFF	TGTGCCAGCAGCCATATCATACGTCGTTCCTACAATGAGCAGTTCTTC
once	NA	TRBV5-4	TRBJ2-1	CASSLEAGTYNEQFF	TGTGCCAGCAGCTTAGAGGCAGGAACCTACAATGAGCAGTTCTTC
NA	NA	TRBV7-2	TRBJ1-1	CASSLQSEAFF	TGTGCCAGCAGCCTACAGTCTGAAGCTTTCTTT
NA	TRBD1	TRBV9	TRBJ1-2	CASSTLDRDHTF	TGTGCCAGCAGCACCCTCGACAGGGACCACACCTTC
NA	NA	TRBV29-1	TRBJ1-2	CSVLILTGGGYTF	TGCAGCGTCCTTATCCTAACCGGTGGCGGCTACACCTTC
NA	TRBD2	TRBV5-1	TRBJ2-1	CASSLRASGGPTKQFF	TGCGCCAGCAGCTTGCGTGCTAGCGGGGGCCCTACGAAGCAGTTCTTC
NA	NA	TRBV4-3	TRBJ2-2	CASASSGQGGAPGELFF	TGCGCCAGCGCTTCATCGGGACAAGGGGGGGCCCCCGGGGAGCTGTTTTTT
NA	NA	TRBV4-2	TRBJ1-2	CASSHDAGTDYGYTF	TGTGCCAGCAGCCACGACGCCGGGACGGACTATGGCTACACCTTC
NA	NA	TRBV10-3	TRBJ1-1	CAISEAGGGLTEAFF	TGTGCCATCAGTGAGGCCGGGGGGGGCTTGACTGAAGCTTTCTTT
NA	NA	TRBV19	TRBJ1-5	CASSISGGGRGNQPQHF	TGTGCCAGTAGTATTTCGGGGGGCGGGAGAGGCAATCAGCCCCAGCATTTT
NA	NA	TRBV7-9	TRBJ2-7	CASSTMSYEQYF	TGTGCCAGCAGCACGATGAGCTACGAGCAGTACTTC
NA	NA	TRBV6-5	TRBJ2-7	CASSPTLFRQGEQYF	TGTGCCAGCAGCCCCACTCTTTTCCGGCAGGGTGAGCAGTACTTC
few	TRBD2	TRBV7-2	TRBJ2-1	CASSLMGGAYNEQFF	TGTGCCAGCAGCTTGATGGGGGGGGCCTACAATGAGCAGTTCTTC
NA	NA	TRBV11-2	TRBJ2-1	CASSLVGGSQFF	TGTGCCAGCAGCTTAGTCGGTGGTTCGCAGTTCTTC
NA	NA	TRBV11-3	TRBJ1-4	CASSLDGFFEKLFF	TGTGCCAGCAGCTTAGACGGCTTCTTTGAAAAACTGTTTTTT
NA	NA	TRBV28	TRBJ1-5	CASRPGVFNQPQHF	TGTGCCAGCAGGCCAGGGGTATTCAATCAGCCCCAGCATTTT
NA	NA	TRBV28	TRBJ2-5	CASSLLETQYF	TGTGCCAGCAGTCTCCTAGAGACCCAGTACTTC
NA	NA	TRBV6-1	TRBJ1-1	CASSDGGSPISTEAFF	TGTGCCAGCAGTGACGGGGGTTCCCCGATCAGCACTGAAGCTTTCTTT
NA	TRBD1	TRBV30	TRBJ2-2	CAWSVAPGWDRGTGELFF	TGTGCCTGGAGTGTTGCCCCGGGGTGGGACAGGGGGACCGGGGAGCTGTTTTTT
NA	NA	TRBV10-3	TRBJ1-1	CAIREFDLNTEAFF	TGTGCCATCAGGGAATTCGACCTGAACACTGAAGCTTTCTTT
NA	TRBD2	TRBV5-6	TRBJ2-5	CASSLLRGGRETQYF	TGTGCCAGCAGCTTGTTGCGGGGGGGCCGAGAGACCCAGTACTTC
NA	TRBD1	TRBV28	TRBJ2-3	CASRTGAILTQYF	TGTGCCAGCCGGACAGGGGCGATACTTACGCAGTATTTT
NA	NA	TRBV28	TRBJ1-2	CASVQGNFYGYTF	TGTGCCAGCGTTCAGGGGAATTTCTATGGCTACACCTTC
NA	NA	TRBV7-7	TRBJ2-3	CASSPLPKGTVTDTQYF	TGTGCCAGCAGCCCCCTCCCAAAGGGAACGGTCACAGATACGCAGTATTTT
NA	TRBD1	TRBV19	TRBJ1-1	CASKGQPMNTEAFF	TGTGCCAGCAAGGGACAGCCCATGAACACTGAAGCTTTCTTT
NA	NA	TRBV20-1	TRBJ2-3	CSASAEDTQYF	TGCAGTGCAAGTGCGGAAGATACGCAGTATTTT
few	TRBD2	TRBV5-1	TRBJ2-5	CASTPGRGAGETQYF	TGCGCCAGCACCCCGGGGCGGGGGGCCGGGGAGACCCAGTACTTC
NA	NA	TRBV19	TRBJ2-7	CASSPREGYEQYF	TGTGCCAGTAGCCCACGCGAGGGATACGAGCAGTACTTC
once	NA	TRBV5-6	TRBJ1-3	CASSLSGSGNTIYF	TGTGCCAGCAGCTTATCGGGGTCTGGAAACACCATATATTTT
NA	TRBD1	TRBV6-5	TRBJ1-2	CASSYSSGTEWESYTF	TGTGCCAGCAGTTACTCATCCGGGACAGAGTGGGAAAGCTACACCTTC
NA	NA	TRBV28	TRBJ2-3	CASEVGPHFDTQYF	TGTGCCAGCGAGGTAGGGCCCCATTTCGATACGCAGTATTTT
NA	TRBD1	TRBV9	TRBJ2-7	CASSVGAGGEQYF	TGTGCCAGCAGCGTAGGGGCAGGGGGTGAGCAGTACTTC
NA	TRBD1	TRBV7-9	TRBJ2-7	CASSSRQGIAYEQYF	TGTGCCAGCAGCTCCAGACAGGGGATAGCCTACGAGCAGTACTTC
NA	TRBD1	TRBV30	TRBJ1-1	CAWSPDRAEAFF	TGTGCCTGGAGTCCAGACAGGGCTGAAGCTTTCTTT
NA	TRBD2	TRBV27	TRBJ2-3	CASSSWTSGDTDTQYF	TGTGCCAGCAGTTCCTGGACTAGCGGGGACACAGATACGCAGTATTTT
once	NA	TRBV27	TRBJ1-2	CASSPQGGMHYGYTF	TGTGCCAGCAGTCCCCAGGGTGGTATGCACTATGGCTACACCTTC
NA	NA	TRBV29-1	TRBJ1-2	CSAQMDGNYGYTF	TGCAGCGCCCAGATGGACGGTAACTATGGCTACACCTTC
NA	NA	TRBV27	TRBJ1-5	CASSLRGFQPQHF	TGTGCCAGCAGCCTCAGGGGTTTCCAGCCCCAGCATTTT
NA	NA	TRBV20-1	TRBJ2-7	CSARPSYEQYF	TGCAGTGCTAGGCCCTCCTACGAGCAGTACTTC